The 9 T cell receptor beta chains below come from one sample, sequenced in a study of CD8+ T cells in alopecia areata. cDNA prepared by RNA extraction and subsequent reverse transcription served as the template for sequencing. Sequencing used immunoSEQ multiplex PCR; TCRdb keeps in-frame clones, though not all of them. The repertoire consists of 150,000 or so clones, with just over 65% occurring once and the leading ten covering 9.5% to 12%. The sequencing here drew on CD8+ T cells sorted from blood, taken at week 0. These receptors were obtained from a human donor with alopecia areata.

This chain uses TRBV30 with TRBJ2-1; 8 positions agree with TRBD2. CDR3 length: 16 amino acids. V lost 2 bases, J lost 3 bases, and 9 bases stayed unmatched. Germline loops: CDR1 GTSNPN, CDR2 SVGIG (reference sequence). The CDR3 spells CAWSLFISGVYNEQFF. The DNA for the CDR3 is TGTGCCTGGAGTTTATTCATTAGCGGGGTCTACAATGAGCAGTTCTTC.

The chain employs TRBV13 and TRBJ1-1; 7 bases fit TRBD1. V shed 4 bases and J 1 base; nucleotides not matched to a gene: 6. Germline loops: CDR1 PRHDT, CDR2 FYEKMQ (reference sequence). This CDR3 comprises 15 residues. In DNA form, the CDR3 reads TGTGCCAGCAGCTCAGGGGGGCCAGCGAACACTGAAGCTTTCTTT. The encoded protein is CASSSGGPANTEAFF.

The V gene is TRBV21-1, the J gene TRBJ2-1; the table's D call, TRBD2, was not checked against the DNA. TRBV21-1 is reported as a pseudogene. This CDR3 has 14 residues. In nucleotides, the CDR3 is TGTGCCAAACCGAGCGGGGGTGTGACGGATGAGCAGTTCTTC. Amino acid sequence: CAKPSGGVTDEQFF.

This chain connects TRBV7-9 to TRBJ1-6; 8 nucleotides match TRBD1. Germline assignment: CDR1 SEHNR and CDR2 FQNEAQ (reference sequence). After removal of 5 bases from V and 9 bases from J, the junction contained 6 bases not matched to a gene. CDR3 length: 14 amino acids. The CDR3 nucleotides are TGTGCCAGCAGCGCTCAGGACAGGGCTTCACCCCTCCACTTT. Protein product: CASSAQDRASPLHF.

The chain joins TRBV6-5 to TRBJ2-3; TRBD1 might be the D (6 bases). V was pared by 8 bases and J by 2 bases, with 14 bases between. Germline assignment: CDR1 MNHEY and CDR2 SVGAGI. The CDR3 length is 14 residues. The CDR3 sequence: CASWNRVTTDTQYF. The CDR3, as DNA: TGTGCCAGCTGGAACAGGGTGACCACAGATACGCAGTATTTT.

In nucleotides, the CDR3 is TGTGCCAGCAGTTTATGGGCGCAGGGGGGGGCCGCAACCAATGAGCAGTTCTTC. Residues: CASSLWAQGGAATNEQFF. V gene TRBV28 combines with J gene TRBJ2-1, with D tentatively TRBD1 or TRBD2 (7 bases each). Trimming pared 0 bases from V and 6 bases from J, leaving 21 bases between. Germline V gene lookup returns CDR1 MDHEN and CDR2 SYDVKM. CDR3 size: 18 residues.

This rearrangement joins TRBV6-6 to TRBJ1-2; D ambiguous. Germline V CDR1 and CDR2: MNHNY, SVGAGI (reference sequence). The CDR3 spans 13 residues. V lost 2 bases to trimming and J lost 6 bases, with 10 bases between them. The CDR3 coding sequence is TGTGCCAGCAGTTACCCCTCGCCGGATGGCTACACCTTC. Translated: CASSYPSPDGYTF.

The chain is built from TRBV10-3 and TRBJ2-7, with D unresolved. Trimming took 8 bases from V and 4 from J, leaving 9 bases between them. CDR3 length equals 11 residues. The germline V gene encodes CDR1 ENHRY and CDR2 SYGVKD. CDR3 amino acids: CAISRSYEQYF. For the CDR3, the DNA is TGTGCCATCTCCAGGTCTTACGAGCAGTACTTC.

CDR3 sequence (DNA): TGTGCCAGCAGCGTAGGGGACAGGGCCAATTCACCCCTCCACTTT. Its translation is CASSVGDRANSPLHF. This sequence joins TRBV9 and TRBJ1-6; 9 positions agree with TRBD1. V shed 0 bases, J shed 7 bases, and the junction held 2 bases outside the gene matches. CDR1 and CDR2 (germline): SGDLS, YYNGEE. The CDR3 sequence is 15 residues long.